Below, 6 T cell receptor beta chains from the same sample are listed, as sequenced in a study of vaccination effects on CD4 cells after COVID-19. Before any sequencing was done, the ViraFEST assay used viral peptide pools to expand antigen-specific CD4+ T cells. Cells that had been cultured for approximately ten days were the source of isolated CD4+ T cells. It was between March and December 2020 that the person had a SARS-CoV-2 infection confirmed by PCR. Their target antigens are unknown. TCRdb keeps only in-frame clones here, not all; method: immunoSEQ multiplex PCR. In the table there are 20,000 to 30,000 clones, around three quarters of which are singletons. The specimen was CD4+ T cells from PBMCs cultured with HCoV-NL63 spike peptides, collected before COVID-19 vaccination. The receptors were sampled from a human donor who had a prior SARS-CoV-2 infection.

The chain employs TRBV10-3 and TRBJ1-1; D not certain. The CDR3 runs 12 residues. The germline gives CDR1 ENHRY, CDR2 SYGVKD. The V gene lost 4 bases and the J gene lost 1 base, with 4 bases spanning the gap. CDR3 region: CAISVGNTEAFF. The CDR3 DNA reads TGTGCCATCAGTGTCGGGAACACTGAAGCTTTCTTT.

The genes are TRBV5-1 and TRBJ2-3; 11 nucleotides line up with TRBD2. CDR3 size: 15 residues. V dropped 0 bases and J dropped 5; count of bases not matched to a gene: 2. CDR1 is SGHRS and CDR2 is YFSETQ in the germline V gene. This chain's CDR3 is CASSLAGTSGDTQYF. The CDR3 nucleotides read TGCGCCAGCAGCTTGGCCGGGACTAGCGGAGATACGCAGTATTTT.

This clone was seen a few times. The V call is TRBV27, the J call TRBJ1-1; 9 nucleotides match TRBD1. The V segment lost 6 bases and the J segment 1 base; nucleotides outside the gene matches: 6. Germline-derived CDR1 and CDR2 are MNHEY and SMNVEV (reference sequence). The CDR3 sequence is 15 residues long. DNA for the CDR3: TGTGCCAGCAGCGACAGGGGGGGTCCGAACACTGAAGCTTTCTTT. As protein: CASSDRGGPNTEAFF.

The chain joins TRBV6-1 to TRBJ1-2; no firm D call. V was trimmed by 5 bases and J by 0 bases, leaving 7 bases between them. This CDR3 comprises 13 residues. The germline gives CDR1 MNHNS, CDR2 SASEGT. The CDR3 spells CASSLVANYGYTF. The DNA for the CDR3 is TGTGCCAGCAGTTTGGTCGCTAACTATGGCTACACCTTC.

This chain connects TRBV18 to TRBJ2-1; 14 bases are shared with TRBD2. The CDR3 consists of 16 residues. The germline V gene has CDR1 KGHSH and CDR2 LQKENI. V lost 6 bases and J lost 7; bases outside the gene matches: 8. CDR3 amino acids: CASSGGLAGGLNEQFF. The CDR3 DNA reads TGTGCCAGCTCGGGAGGACTAGCGGGAGGCCTTAATGAGCAGTTCTTC. The full variable domain, in which reference TRBV18 and TRBJ2-1 provide the parts outside the CDR3, is NAGVMQNPRHLVRRRGQEARLRCSPMKGHSHVYWYRQLPEEGLKFMVYLQKENIIDESGMPKERFSAEFPKEGPSILRIQQVVRGDSAAYFCASSGGLAGGLNEQFFGPGTRLTVL.

A single count supports this clone. The chain is built from TRBV6-5 and TRBJ1-2; 8 bases agree with TRBD1. The germline V gene has CDR1 MNHEY and CDR2 SVGAGI. V lost 6 bases to trimming and J lost 8 bases; unmatched junction nucleotides: 8. This CDR3 region has 13 residues. CDR3 bases: TGTGCCAGCAGACCGACAGGGGCGGGAGGCTACACCTTC. This encodes CASRPTGAGGYTF.